This TCR beta chain is drawn from a study of cytomegalovirus exposure and HLA in healthy donors. PCR was performed using 60 Vbeta and 13 Jbeta primers. Only in-frame clones appear in the TCRdb table, and some are missing; sequencing was by immunoSEQ multiplex PCR. The table shows over 130,000 clones, with over 75% occurring only once. The V and J ends lost 6 bases and 2 bases respectively, with 11 bases between them. The V gene's germline CDR1 is MNHNS and CDR2 SASEGT. CDR3 length: 13 amino acids. The receptor comes from a man between 35 and 55 years old in good health and CMV-seronegative. The J gene is TRBJ2-7, the V gene TRBV6-1, with D hard to call. Sample: PBMCs. For the CDR3, the DNA is TGTGCCAGCAGGGAACTCTACCCCTACGAGCAGTACTTC. Protein: CASRELYPYEQYF.